This is a list of T cell receptor beta chains from one sample in a study of T cell responses to AZD1222 COVID-19 vaccine. Some clones are missing from TCRdb's copy, which holds only in-frame ones; the method was immunoSEQ multiplex PCR. The sample includes 95,000 to 150,000 clones, approximately 85% of them seen just once. Specimen: peripheral blood, collected on day 0 of AZD1222 vaccination. The source is an adult in good health. The CDR3 runs from the conserved cysteine through the conserved F or W. D genes are given only for firm matches. Not all rows give a size; the values are once, few, many and, for expanded clones, a class.

j_gene: TRBJ2-7
d_gene: TRBD2
v_gene: TRBV9
abundance: -
CDR3nt: TGTGCCAGCAGCGTAGCTTCTAGCGGCTCCTACGAGCAGTACTTC
CDR3aa: CASSVASSGSYEQYF

j_gene: TRBJ1-4
d_gene: -
v_gene: TRBV3-1/TRBV3-2
abundance: few
CDR3nt: TGTGCCAGCAGCCGACAGACAACTAATGAAAAACTGTTTTTT
CDR3aa: CASSRQTTNEKLFF

j_gene: TRBJ1-1
d_gene: TRBD1
v_gene: TRBV7-6
abundance: -
CDR3nt: TGTGCCAGCAGTATAAGGCCACAGGGGGGAACTGAAGCTTTCTTT
CDR3aa: CASSIRPQGGTEAFF

j_gene: TRBJ1-3
d_gene: -
v_gene: TRBV28
abundance: -
CDR3nt: TGTGCCAGCCGCCTCGATGGAAACACCATATATTTT
CDR3aa: CASRLDGNTIYF

j_gene: TRBJ2-7
d_gene: -
v_gene: TRBV29-1
abundance: -
CDR3nt: TGCAGCGCCCTGGACGGCTACGAGCAGTACTTC
CDR3aa: CSALDGYEQYF

j_gene: TRBJ1-2
d_gene: TRBD1
v_gene: TRBV11-2
abundance: -
CDR3nt: TGTGCCAGCAGCTTAGGGACAGGTGTGGCTGGTGGCTACACCTTC
CDR3aa: CASSLGTGVAGGYTF

j_gene: TRBJ2-3
d_gene: TRBD1
v_gene: TRBV9
abundance: -
CDR3nt: TGTGCCAGCAGCGTAGTAGGGGGCGGAGATACGCAGTATTTT
CDR3aa: CASSVVGGGDTQYF

j_gene: TRBJ2-7
d_gene: -
v_gene: TRBV6-1
abundance: -
CDR3nt: TGTGCCAGCAGTGAACAGGACGCCTCCTACGAGCAGTACTTC
CDR3aa: CASSEQDASYEQYF

j_gene: TRBJ2-7
d_gene: -
v_gene: TRBV3-1/TRBV3-2
abundance: -
CDR3nt: TGTGCCAGCAGCCAAGCGGGATCGTACGTGCAGTACTTC
CDR3aa: CASSQAGSYVQYF

j_gene: TRBJ1-1
d_gene: -
v_gene: TRBV5-1
abundance: -
CDR3nt: TGCGCCAGCAGCTTGGCAGCTCAGGGCACTGAAGCTTTCTTT
CDR3aa: CASSLAAQGTEAFF

j_gene: TRBJ2-1
d_gene: -
v_gene: TRBV9
abundance: -
CDR3nt: TGTGCCAGCAGCGTAACCTCCCAAATAGGTTATTACAATGAGCAGTTCTTC
CDR3aa: CASSVTSQIGYYNEQFF

j_gene: TRBJ2-7
d_gene: -
v_gene: TRBV21-1
abundance: -
CDR3nt: TGTGCCAGCAGCAAAGTCGGCAGGGGATTCGGCGAGCAGTACTTC
CDR3aa: CASSKVGRGFGEQYF

j_gene: TRBJ1-1
d_gene: -
v_gene: TRBV4-1
abundance: once
CDR3nt: TGCGCCAGCAGCCAAGTAAAAGCCGAGAACACTGAAGCTTTCTTT
CDR3aa: CASSQVKAENTEAFF

j_gene: TRBJ2-7
d_gene: -
v_gene: TRBV10-1
abundance: -
CDR3nt: TGCGCCAGCAGTGAGTCTGAACGGATCGAGCAGTACTTC
CDR3aa: CASSESERIEQYF

j_gene: TRBJ2-2
d_gene: -
v_gene: TRBV13
abundance: -
CDR3nt: TGTGCCAGCAGTTTCGGCCGAAGGAGGAACACCGGGGAGCTGTTTTTT
CDR3aa: CASSFGRRRNTGELFF

j_gene: TRBJ2-3
d_gene: -
v_gene: TRBV6-2/TRBV6-3
abundance: -
CDR3nt: TGTGCCAGCAGCACCCTAGGGGAAACAGATACGCAGTATTTT
CDR3aa: CASSTLGETDTQYF

j_gene: TRBJ1-5
d_gene: -
v_gene: TRBV6-1
abundance: -
CDR3nt: TGTGCCAGCAGTGACCCCGGGACAAGTAATCAGCCCCAGCATTTT
CDR3aa: CASSDPGTSNQPQHF

j_gene: TRBJ1-6
d_gene: -
v_gene: TRBV2
abundance: -
CDR3nt: TGTGCCAGCAACCCCGGAGGGGCCAGTCATTCACCCCTCCACTTT
CDR3aa: CASNPGGASHSPLHF

j_gene: TRBJ2-2
d_gene: TRBD2
v_gene: TRBV30
abundance: -
CDR3nt: TGTGCCTGGAGTGTTAGCGGGGTTACCGGGGAGCTGTTTTTT
CDR3aa: CAWSVSGVTGELFF

j_gene: TRBJ2-7
d_gene: -
v_gene: TRBV3-1/TRBV3-2
abundance: few
CDR3nt: TGTGCCAGCAGCCAACAAGGGTTTTCCTACGAGCAGTACTTC
CDR3aa: CASSQQGFSYEQYF

j_gene: TRBJ2-3
d_gene: TRBD1
v_gene: TRBV5-1
abundance: -
CDR3nt: TGCGCCAGCAGCAAGGCAGGGGGCAGGGATACGCAGTATTTT
CDR3aa: CASSKAGGRDTQYF

j_gene: TRBJ2-3
d_gene: TRBD2
v_gene: TRBV6-5
abundance: -
CDR3nt: TGTGCCTCAAGCGGGCGGGGGGGCCGTACAGATACGCAGTATTTT
CDR3aa: CASSGRGGRTDTQYF

j_gene: TRBJ1-1
d_gene: -
v_gene: TRBV27
abundance: -
CDR3nt: TGTGCCAGCAGTCCCGGATATTTCAACACTGAAGCTTTCTTT
CDR3aa: CASSPGYFNTEAFF

j_gene: TRBJ2-7
d_gene: TRBD1
v_gene: TRBV6-5
abundance: -
CDR3nt: TGTGCCAGCCGCCGCGCCGGGACAGCATACGAGCAGTACTTC
CDR3aa: CASRRAGTAYEQYF

j_gene: TRBJ1-1
d_gene: -
v_gene: TRBV10-3
abundance: once
CDR3nt: TGTGCCATCAGTGAGTCACAGGACACTGAAGCTTTCTTT
CDR3aa: CAISESQDTEAFF

j_gene: TRBJ2-2
d_gene: -
v_gene: TRBV2
abundance: -
CDR3nt: TGTGCCAGCAGTGTTTCTGCGAACACCGGGGAGCTGTTTTTT
CDR3aa: CASSVSANTGELFF

j_gene: TRBJ2-5
d_gene: -
v_gene: TRBV28
abundance: once
CDR3nt: TGTGCCAGCAGAGGCAGTAAAGAGACCCAGTACTTC
CDR3aa: CASRGSKETQYF

j_gene: TRBJ1-1
d_gene: TRBD1
v_gene: TRBV6-6
abundance: -
CDR3nt: TGTGCCAGCAGCCCGCACAGGCCAGGGGGGACTGAAGCTTTCTTT
CDR3aa: CASSPHRPGGTEAFF

j_gene: TRBJ2-7
d_gene: -
v_gene: TRBV7-9
abundance: -
CDR3nt: TGTGCCAGCAGCTGGCCTGGGCACGAGCAGTACTTC
CDR3aa: CASSWPGHEQYF

j_gene: TRBJ1-5
d_gene: -
v_gene: TRBV3-1/TRBV3-2
abundance: -
CDR3nt: TGTGCCAGCAGCCAAGATCCCGGTTGGATGAGTCAGCCCCAGCATTTT
CDR3aa: CASSQDPGWMSQPQHF

j_gene: TRBJ2-5
d_gene: -
v_gene: TRBV25-1
abundance: -
CDR3nt: TGTGCCAGCAGTGAACACCTTGACAGGTTGGAGACCCAGTACTTC
CDR3aa: CASSEHLDRLETQYF

j_gene: TRBJ2-1
d_gene: -
v_gene: TRBV9
abundance: few
CDR3nt: TGTGCCAGCAGCCCAGGGTGGGACTCCATGGGTAATGAGCAGTTCTTC
CDR3aa: CASSPGWDSMGNEQFF

j_gene: TRBJ2-7
d_gene: -
v_gene: TRBV5-5
abundance: -
CDR3nt: TGTGCCAGCAGCTTTGGACCTTGGGAAGAGCAGTACTTC
CDR3aa: CASSFGPWEEQYF

j_gene: TRBJ2-1
d_gene: TRBD1
v_gene: TRBV28
abundance: -
CDR3nt: TGTGCCAGCAGTCGGGACAGGGGGCTCTACAATGAGCAGTTCTTC
CDR3aa: CASSRDRGLYNEQFF

j_gene: TRBJ2-1
d_gene: TRBD1
v_gene: TRBV15
abundance: -
CDR3nt: TGTGCCACCAGCGGGCGCCTCCGGGACAGGGTGTTCCATGAGCAGTTCTTC
CDR3aa: CATSGRLRDRVFHEQFF

j_gene: TRBJ2-2
d_gene: -
v_gene: TRBV7-6
abundance: -
CDR3nt: TGTGCCAGCAGCTTAGGGGACACCGGGGAGCTGTTTTTT
CDR3aa: CASSLGDTGELFF